Presented here are 14 T cell receptor beta chains from one specimen sequenced in a study of T cell repertoires in cytomegalovirus infection. TCRdb used MiXCR to reprocess the reads, holding one entry per CDR3 protein. The sample lists 630,000 or so distinct CDR3 sequences; more than 20% were seen once. Sequences were obtained from CD8+ T cells from PBMCs. Source of these receptors: a human donor in good health (CMV status not recorded). Some clones in this sample may be carry-over from other donors' samples.

The genes are TRBV7-9 and TRBJ1-1, with a tentative D call TRBD1 (5 bases). The CDR3 extends over 19 amino acids. Germline V CDR1 and CDR2: SEHNR, FQNEAQ (reference sequence). Trimming removed 5 bases at V and 1 base at J, with 26 bases between. The CDR3 loop reads CASSPTGQGGKVKNTEAFF. CDR3 nucleotide sequence: TGTGCCAGCAGCCCCACCGGCCAGGGCGGTAAGGTGAAGAACACTGAAGCTTTCTTT. Full variable domain (rest looked up from reference TRBV7-9 and TRBJ1-1): DTGVSQNPRHKITKRGQNVTFRCDPISEHNRLYWYRQTLGQGPEFLTYFQNEAQLEKSRLLSDRFSAERPKGSFSTLEIQRTEQGDSAMYLCASSPTGQGGKVKNTEAFFGQGTRLTVV.

The chain has TRBV6-1 and TRBJ1-1; D is unresolved. Germline V gene sequence: CDR1 MNHNS, CDR2 SASEGT. V was trimmed by 7 bases and J by 2 bases, leaving 17 bases between them. This CDR3 region has 15 residues. The CDR3 is CASKLRQAPNTEAFF. The CDR3 DNA sequence: TGTGCCAGCAAACTTAGGCAGGCTCCTAACACTGAAGCTTTCTTT.

This clonotype was observed a few times. The chain links TRBV6-2 or TRBV6-3 to TRBJ2-1, with D tentatively TRBD1 or TRBD2 (5 bases each). CDR3 length equals 15 residues. Germline V gene lookup returns CDR1 MNHEY and CDR2 SVGEGT. The V end lost 4 bases, the J end lost 7 bases, and 17 bases lay between the germline ends. The CDR3 DNA reads as TGTGCCAGCAGTTCACGGGACGAACCCTCTAATGAGCAGTTCTTC. As protein: CASSSRDEPSNEQFF.

The chain links TRBV6-2 or TRBV6-3 to TRBJ2-7; weak D call: TRBD1 (5 bases). Trimming removed 0 bases from V and 3 bases from J, with 9 bases in between. There are 14 residues in the CDR3. Germline assignment: CDR1 MNHEY and CDR2 SVGEGT. The CDR3 protein is CASSYSQDGYEQYV. The CDR3 nucleotides are TGTGCCAGCAGTTACTCACAGGACGGCTACGAGCAGTACGTC.

The rearrangement links TRBV29-1 to TRBJ2-7, with D hard to call. Germline loops: CDR1 SQVTM, CDR2 ANQGSEA. The CDR3 length is 12 residues. V lost 3 bases and J lost 4, with 10 bases in between. Here the CDR3 reads CSVEVRQYEQYF. The CDR3 nucleotides read TGCAGCGTTGAGGTCAGGCAGTACGAGCAGTACTTC.

This clonotype has a handful of counts. This sequence may be a read error, since a much larger clone differs from it by one base. The chain has TRBV7-2 and TRBJ2-1; possible D gene TRBD1, 6 bases. CDR1 is SGHTA and CDR2 is FQGNSA in the germline V gene. The CDR3 has 17 amino acids. The V end was cut by 5 bases, the J end by 3 bases, with 20 bases between. CDR3 region: CASSRIPQGTDYNEQFF. For the CDR3, the DNA is TGTGCCAGCAGCCGGATCCCCCAGGGGACGGACTACAATGAGCAGTTCTTC.

In this sample, this clonotype turned up a few times. V is TRBV7-9 and J is TRBJ1-2; D call uncertain. The CDR3 consists of 14 residues. Trimming took off 3 bases at V and 3 bases at J, with 11 bases between the two ends. The V gene's germline CDR1 is SEHNR and CDR2 FQNEAQ (reference sequence). The DNA for the CDR3 is TGTGCCAGCAGCTTCGCGGTGGGCGACTATGGCTACACCTTC. Translated: CASSFAVGDYGYTF.

This chain uses TRBV15 with TRBJ1-2; TRBD1 aligns across 9 bases. The germline CDR1 and CDR2 sequences are LNHNV and YYDKDF (reference sequence). The CDR3 runs to 12 residues. Trimming removed 7 bases from V and 7 bases from J; junction bases left unmatched: 4. The CDR3 coding sequence is TGTGCCACCACCGGGACAGGGATTGGCTACACCTTC. As protein: CATTGTGIGYTF.

The chain couples TRBV14 to TRBJ1-2; D not resolved. The CDR3 runs to 15 residues. Trimming cost V 0 bases and J 0 bases, with 8 bases left between them. Germline-derived CDR1 and CDR2 are SGHDN and FVKESK. The CDR3, as DNA: TGTGCCAGCAGCCAAGAGGCAGCTTCTAACTATGGCTACACCTTC. It specifies CASSQEAASNYGYTF.

Many counts were recorded for this clonotype. V and J are TRBV6-1 and TRBJ2-1; the D gene is possibly TRBD2 (5 bases). The CDR3 covers 15 residues. Trimming took 3 bases from V and 5 from J, leaving 14 bases between them. Per germline, CDR1 MNHNS and CDR2 SASEGT. The CDR3 here is CASSDRGLTHNEQFF. CDR3 DNA: TGTGCCAGCAGTGACCGGGGTCTAACCCACAATGAGCAGTTCTTC.

Ten or more counts support this clonotype. This chain connects TRBV6-1 to TRBJ2-5; 7 bases map to TRBD1. Losses at the gene ends were 5 bases for V and 2 bases for J; bases not matched to a gene: 8. This CDR3 has 15 amino acids. Germline V gene sequence: CDR1 MNHNS, CDR2 SASEGT. CDR3 in amino acids: CASSRTGTDQETQYF. The CDR3 bases are TGTGCCAGCAGTCGAACCGGGACAGATCAAGAGACCCAGTACTTC.

This clonotype has a handful of counts. The rearrangement joins TRBV12-3 or TRBV12-4 to TRBJ2-6; possible D gene TRBD2, 6 bases. Trimming took 10 bases from V and 0 from J, leaving 28 bases between them. CDR3 length equals 20 residues. CDR3 region: CAKFIGGNEMGFSGANVLTF. DNA for the CDR3: TGTGCCAAGTTTATCGGCGGGAATGAGATGGGGTTCTCTGGGGCCAACGTCCTGACTTTC.

The chain employs TRBV4-1 and TRBJ2-1, with D tentatively TRBD1 (5 bases). The CDR3 extends over 12 amino acids. CDR1 is MGHRA and CDR2 is YSYEKL in the germline V gene. V lost 3 bases to trimming and J lost 15 bases, with 15 bases between them. CDR3 nucleotides: TGCGCCAGCAGCCACCCCGGCAGGGAAGTGTTCTTC. It codes for CASSHPGREVFF.

This clonotype was detected a few times. The J gene is TRBJ2-3, the V gene TRBV7-9; a weak D match, TRBD2 (7 bases). In germline, CDR1 is SEHNR, CDR2 FQNEAQ (reference sequence). Trimming took off 6 bases at V and 0 bases at J, with 16 bases between the two ends. The CDR3 consists of 16 residues. CDR3 sequence reads: CASRSGRGASTDTQYF. DNA for the CDR3: TGTGCCAGCAGGTCCGGTCGGGGGGCCAGCACAGATACGCAGTATTTT.